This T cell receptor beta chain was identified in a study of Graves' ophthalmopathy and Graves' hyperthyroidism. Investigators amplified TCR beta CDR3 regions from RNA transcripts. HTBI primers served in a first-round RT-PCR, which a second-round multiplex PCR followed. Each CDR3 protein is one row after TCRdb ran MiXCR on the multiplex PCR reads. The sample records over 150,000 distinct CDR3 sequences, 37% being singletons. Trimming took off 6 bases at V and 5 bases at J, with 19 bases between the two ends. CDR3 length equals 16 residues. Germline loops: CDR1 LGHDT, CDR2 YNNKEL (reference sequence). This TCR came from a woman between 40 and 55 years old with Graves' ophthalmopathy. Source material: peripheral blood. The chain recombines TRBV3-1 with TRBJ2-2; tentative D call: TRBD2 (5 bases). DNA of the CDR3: TGTGCCAGCAGACGCTCACTAAACTCGGGAACCGGGGAGCTGTTTTTT. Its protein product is CASRRSLNSGTGELFF. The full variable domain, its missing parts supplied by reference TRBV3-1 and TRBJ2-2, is DTAVSQTPKYLVTQMGNDKSIKCEQNLGHDTMYWYKQDSKKFLKIMFSYNNKELIINETVPNRFSPKSPDKAHLNLHINSLELGDSAVYFCASRRSLNSGTGELFFGEGSRLTVL.